A single sample is the source of the 15 T cell receptor beta chains below, sequenced in a study of radiation and T cells in renal cell carcinoma. Described time point: blood 2 weeks post-SBRT. The treatment is: 15 Gy SBRT to primary tumor, nephrectomy 4 weeks later. Produced via immunoSEQ multiplex PCR; TCRdb's table is partial and in-frame only. The table includes roughly 140,000 clones, roughly 87% detected once. The starting material was blood, obtained from a patient whose treatment included radiotherapy and nephrectomy. Receptors originate from a woman aged 45-59 years with renal cell carcinoma.

This sequence joins TRBV2 and TRBJ2-1, with 9 bases that match TRBD1. The germline V gene encodes CDR1 SNHLY and CDR2 FYNNEI. This CDR3 region has 15 residues. The trim removed 4 bases at V and 5 bases at J, leaving 6 bases unmatched. The CDR3 spells CASSGDRAPNNEQFF. In DNA, the CDR3 is TGTGCCAGCAGTGGGGACAGGGCCCCCAACAATGAGCAGTTCTTC.

For the CDR3, the DNA is TGTGCCAGCAGCTTGGACCTGGGGGGCGAGCAGTACTTC. It specifies CASSLDLGGEQYF. The rearrangement links TRBV5-6 to TRBJ2-7; maybe TRBD2 (6 bases). The germline CDR1 and CDR2 sequences are SGHDT and YYEEEE. With 0 bases removed from V and 6 bases from J, the gap between germline ends came to 10 bases. There are 13 residues in the CDR3.

For the CDR3, the DNA is TGCGCCAGCAGCCGGGGACAGTCCTACGAGCAGTACTTC. This codes for CASSRGQSYEQYF. The rearrangement links TRBV5-1 to TRBJ2-7, with 7 bases that match TRBD1. The CDR3 is made up of 13 amino acids. Trimming at V came to 4 bases and at J to 1 base, leaving 2 bases not matched to a gene. Germline V lookup: CDR1 SGHRS, CDR2 YFSETQ. The complete variable domain, with remaining parts taken from reference TRBV5-1 and TRBJ2-7, reads KAGVTQTPRYLIKTRGQQVTLSCSPISGHRSVSWYQQTPGQGLQFLFEYFSETQRNKGNFPGRFSGRQFSNSRSEMNVSTLELGDSALYLCASSRGQSYEQYFGPGTRLTVT.

The CDR3, as DNA: TGTGCCAGCAGCGTAGGAGCAGGGCTCATCACAGATACGCAGTATTTT. It translates to CASSVGAGLITDTQYF. The chain employs TRBV9 and TRBJ2-3; TRBD1 is a possible D gene (5 bases). CDR3 length: 16 residues. Per germline, CDR1 SGDLS and CDR2 YYNGEE. V dropped 0 bases and J dropped 2 bases, with 13 bases sitting between them. Together with reference TRBV9 and TRBJ2-3, the CDR3 gives the full variable domain: DSGVTQTPKHLITATGQRVTLRCSPRSGDLSVYWYQQSLDQGLQFLIQYYNGEERAKGNILERFSAQQFPDLHSELNLSSLELGDSALYFCASSVGAGLITDTQYFGPGTRLTVL.

V is TRBV19 and J is TRBJ2-3; 12 nucleotides align to TRBD2. This CDR3 region has 16 residues. V was pared by 6 bases and J by 2 bases, with 6 bases of the junction left unmatched. The germline V gene encodes CDR1 LNHDA and CDR2 SQIVND (reference sequence). The DNA of the CDR3 is TGTGCCAGTAGCCTGACTAGCGGGGGTTTCACAGATACGCAGTATTTT. Its protein product is CASSLTSGGFTDTQYF.

V is TRBV7-9 and J is TRBJ2-3; 7 bases are shared with TRBD2. Germline values: CDR1 SEHNR, CDR2 FQNEAQ (reference sequence). The CDR3 has 14 residues. V shed 1 base and J 5 bases; nucleotides not matched to a gene: 3. The CDR3 is CASSLELAKDTQYF. CDR3 DNA: TGTGCCAGCAGCTTAGAACTAGCGAAAGATACGCAGTATTTT.

The chain combines TRBV25-1 with TRBJ2-7, with TRBD2 identical over 7 bases. CDR3 length: 14 amino acids. CDR1 and CDR2 (germline): MGHDK, SYGVNS. The J segment lost 5 bases and the V segment lost 2 bases, leaving 6 bases of the junction unmatched. In DNA, the CDR3 is TGTGCCAGCAGTGAACCCCGGGGGGTCAACGAGCAGTACTTC. Protein product: CASSEPRGVNEQYF.

The J gene is TRBJ2-7, the V gene TRBV20-1; the D gene is possibly TRBD1 (6 bases). The V gene lost 5 bases and the J gene lost 3 bases, with 8 bases spanning the gap. The length of the CDR3 is 11 residues. Germline CDR1 reads DFQATT; CDR2 reads SNEGSKA (reference sequence). The CDR3 DNA reads TGCAGTGCTGAACAGGGCTACGAGCAGTACTTC. Translation: CSAEQGYEQYF.

The chain couples TRBV12-5 to TRBJ2-7; D unclear. The CDR3 covers 13 residues. Germline values: CDR1 LGHNT, CDR2 FRNRAP. With 5 bases removed from V and 2 bases from J, the gap between germline ends came to 10 bases. CDR3 in amino acids: CASGLIDTYEQYF. The DNA for the CDR3 is TGTGCTAGTGGTCTTATTGACACCTACGAGCAGTACTTC.

The chain has TRBV4-1 and TRBJ1-1; D might be TRBD1 (5 bases). Germline assignment: CDR1 MGHRA and CDR2 YSYEKL. CDR3 length: 18 residues. The ends were cut back, 1 base at V and 1 base at J, with 19 bases in the middle. The CDR3 DNA sequence: TGCGCCAGCAGCCAAGTAGGGAGGGGTCGGAGGGCGAACACTGAAGCTTTCTTT. It is translated as CASSQVGRGRRANTEAFF.

The CDR3 bases are TGTGCCAGCAGCGGCCGGGACAGGGGAAACAATGAGCAGTTCTTC. Its translation: CASSGRDRGNNEQFF. The rearrangement joins TRBV9 to TRBJ2-1; TRBD1 matches 10 bases. The germline V gene has CDR1 SGDLS and CDR2 YYNGEE. J lost 5 bases, V lost 3 bases, and 5 bases had no gene match. CDR3 size: 15 residues.

In this sample, this clone turned up a few times. The chain joins TRBV30 to TRBJ2-5; 14 nucleotides align to TRBD2. The CDR3 length is 15 residues. The trim removed 1 base at V and 4 bases at J, leaving 2 bases unmatched. CDR1 and CDR2 from the germline V gene are GTSNPN and SVGIG (reference sequence). CDR3 loop: CAWSEGLAGGETQYF. CDR3 nucleotides: TGTGCCTGGAGTGAAGGACTAGCGGGGGGAGAGACCCAGTACTTC.

The chain employs TRBV5-4 and TRBJ1-3, with D hard to call. CDR3 length: 14 residues. Trimming cost V 2 bases and J 1 base, with 7 bases left between them. CDR1 is SGHNT and CDR2 is YYREEE in the germline V gene (reference sequence). CDR3 sequence reads: CASSLAGSGNTIYF. CDR3 in DNA: TGTGCCAGCAGCTTAGCCGGGTCTGGAAACACCATATATTTT.

This clone appeared a single time. This rearrangement joins TRBV25-1 to TRBJ1-6; 11 positions agree with TRBD1. Trimming took 3 bases from V and 9 from J; bases not matched to a gene: 7. Germline loops: CDR1 MGHDK, CDR2 SYGVNS. The CDR3 contains 16 residues. CDR3 bases: TGTGCCAGCAGTGACCCCGGACAGGGGGCAAGTTCACCCCTCCACTTT. Translated, it gives CASSDPGQGASSPLHF.

J is TRBJ2-1 and V is TRBV5-4; 8 nucleotides agree with TRBD2. Unmatched junction bases numbered 9, after V lost 7 bases and J lost 9 bases. This CDR3 comprises 13 residues. Germline CDR1 reads SGHNT; CDR2 reads YYREEE (reference sequence). CDR3 DNA: TGTGCCAGCTCAGCGGGGGCCGGGGGTGAGCAGTTCTTC. This codes for CASSAGAGGEQFF.